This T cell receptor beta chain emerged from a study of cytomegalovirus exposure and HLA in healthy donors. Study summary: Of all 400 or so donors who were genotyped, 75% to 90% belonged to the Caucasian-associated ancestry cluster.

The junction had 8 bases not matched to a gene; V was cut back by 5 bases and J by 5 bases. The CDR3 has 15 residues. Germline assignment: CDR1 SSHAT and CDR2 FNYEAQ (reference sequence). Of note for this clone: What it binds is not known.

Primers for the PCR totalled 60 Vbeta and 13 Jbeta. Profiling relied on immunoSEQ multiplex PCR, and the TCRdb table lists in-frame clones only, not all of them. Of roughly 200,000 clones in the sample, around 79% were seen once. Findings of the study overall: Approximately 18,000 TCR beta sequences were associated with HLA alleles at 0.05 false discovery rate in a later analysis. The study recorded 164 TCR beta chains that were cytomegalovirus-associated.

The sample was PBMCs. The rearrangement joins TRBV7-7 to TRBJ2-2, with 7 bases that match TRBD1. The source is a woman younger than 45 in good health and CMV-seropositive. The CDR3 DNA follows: TGTGCCAGCAGCCCAGGGACAGCGCCTACCGGGGAGCTGTTTTTT. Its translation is CASSPGTAPTGELFF.